The 2 T cell receptor beta chains below were found in one sample sequenced in a study of siplizumab effects on memory and regulatory T cells. The repertoire was sequenced with immunoSEQ multiplex PCR; TCRdb's copy has only in-frame clones and lacks some. The sample includes more than 60,000 clones, approximately 97% seen only once; the top ten take about 0.095%. Source material: naive CD8+ T cells sorted from blood. The source is a human donor in good health.

The chain couples TRBV9 to TRBJ2-7, with 10 bases aligning to TRBD1. The CDR3 sequence is 13 residues long. J gave up 0 bases and V 7 bases, and 1 base lay outside the gene matches. Germline assignment: CDR1 SGDLS and CDR2 YYNGEE. The CDR3 DNA reads TGTGCCAGCGGGACAGGGGTCTCCTACGAGCAGTACTTC. Translating gives CASGTGVSYEQYF.

The V gene is TRBV28, the J gene TRBJ2-3; 8 bases match TRBD1. J lost 1 base, V lost 2 bases, and 5 bases had no gene match. The CDR3 runs to 16 residues. CDR1 is MDHEN, CDR2 SYDVKM, per germline. CDR3 nucleotide sequence: TGTGCCAGCAGTTTAGATGGACAGGGCCGCACAGATACGCAGTATTTT. Its translation: CASSLDGQGRTDTQYF.